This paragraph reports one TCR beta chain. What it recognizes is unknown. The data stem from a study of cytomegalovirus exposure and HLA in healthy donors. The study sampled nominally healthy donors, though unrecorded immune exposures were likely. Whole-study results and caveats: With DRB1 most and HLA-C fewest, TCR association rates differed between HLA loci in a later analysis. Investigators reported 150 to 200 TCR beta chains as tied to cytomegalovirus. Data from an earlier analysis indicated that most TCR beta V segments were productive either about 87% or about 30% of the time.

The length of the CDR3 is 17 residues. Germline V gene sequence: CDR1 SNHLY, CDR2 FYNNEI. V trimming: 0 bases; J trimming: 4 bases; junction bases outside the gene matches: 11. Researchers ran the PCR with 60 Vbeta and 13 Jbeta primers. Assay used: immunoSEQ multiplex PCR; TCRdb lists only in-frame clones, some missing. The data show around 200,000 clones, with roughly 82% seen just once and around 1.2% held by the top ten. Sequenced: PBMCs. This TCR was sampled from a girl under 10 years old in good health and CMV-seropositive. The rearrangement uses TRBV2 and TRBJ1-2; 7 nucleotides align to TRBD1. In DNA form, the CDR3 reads TGTGCCAGCAGTGAAGCGGCGGGGACAGTGGGGTTCTATGGCTACACCTTC. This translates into CASSEAAGTVGFYGYTF.